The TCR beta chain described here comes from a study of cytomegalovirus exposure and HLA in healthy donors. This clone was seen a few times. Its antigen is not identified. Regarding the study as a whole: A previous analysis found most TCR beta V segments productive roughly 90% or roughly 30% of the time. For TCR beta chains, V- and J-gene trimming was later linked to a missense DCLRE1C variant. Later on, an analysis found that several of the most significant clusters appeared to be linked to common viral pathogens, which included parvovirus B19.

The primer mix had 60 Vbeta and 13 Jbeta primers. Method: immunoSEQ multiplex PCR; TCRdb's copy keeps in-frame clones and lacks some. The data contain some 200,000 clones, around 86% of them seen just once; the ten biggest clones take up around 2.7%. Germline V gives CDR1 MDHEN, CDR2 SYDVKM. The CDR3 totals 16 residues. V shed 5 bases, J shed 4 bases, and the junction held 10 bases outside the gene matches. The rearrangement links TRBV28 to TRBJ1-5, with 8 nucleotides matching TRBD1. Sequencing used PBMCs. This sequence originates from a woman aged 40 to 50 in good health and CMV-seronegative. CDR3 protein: CASSGEGRGRNQPQHF. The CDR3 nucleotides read TGTGCCAGCAGTGGGGAAGGCAGGGGGCGGAATCAGCCCCAGCATTTT.